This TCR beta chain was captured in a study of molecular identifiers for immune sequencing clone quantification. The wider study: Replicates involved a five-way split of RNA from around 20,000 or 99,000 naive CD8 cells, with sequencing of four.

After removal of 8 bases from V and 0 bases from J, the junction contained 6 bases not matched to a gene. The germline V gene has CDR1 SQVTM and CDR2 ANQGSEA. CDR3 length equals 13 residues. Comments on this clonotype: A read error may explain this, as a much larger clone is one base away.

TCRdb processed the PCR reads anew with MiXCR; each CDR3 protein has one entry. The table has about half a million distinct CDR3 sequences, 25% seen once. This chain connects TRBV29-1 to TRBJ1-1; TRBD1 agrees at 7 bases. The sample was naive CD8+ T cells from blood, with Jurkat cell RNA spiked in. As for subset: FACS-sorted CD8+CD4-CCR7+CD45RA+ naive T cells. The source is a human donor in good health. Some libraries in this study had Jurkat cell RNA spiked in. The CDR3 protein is CSSTGLVNTEAFF. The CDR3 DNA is TGCAGCTCGACAGGGCTAGTGAACACTGAAGCTTTCTTT.